These 16 T cell receptor beta chains were sequenced from one sample in a study of CD8+ T cells in alopecia areata. Reverse transcribed after extraction, RNA yielded cDNA as the sequencing template. Repertoires were generated with immunoSEQ multiplex PCR, while TCRdb's copy carries only in-frame clones and drops some. There are 250,000 or so clones in the sample, none observed a single time. The authors sorted pooled cutaneous lymph node cells using CD4, CD8alpha, NKG2D, NKG2ACE and other markers. The sequenced material came from CD4+ T cells sorted from a lymph node. Every receptor here comes from a C3H/HeJ mouse with alopecia areata. MHC haplotype of the strain: H2-k.

Note on this clone: Germline and genes here are mouse. The CDR3 end is not reached by the read, which stops 4 residues before it; the germline J gene fills it in. V is TRBV1 and J is TRBJ2-5; TRBD2 matches at 8 bases. Per the germline V gene, CDR1 is NSQYPW and CDR2 is LRSPGD (reference sequence). The CDR3 is 12 residues long. The CDR3 loop is CTCKTGADTQYF. CDR3 DNA (partial): TGCACCTGCAAGACTGGGGCGGAC.

This clone was found a few times. Gene names follow the mouse nomenclature. The read ends 4 residues early relative to the CDR3; the germline J gene fills the gap. The rearrangement joins TRBV19 to TRBJ1-2; D gene ambiguous. The V gene's germline CDR1 is FNHDT and CDR2 SITEND (reference sequence). The CDR3 is made up of 14 amino acids. The CDR3 loop is CASSPPLTGDDYTF. The covered CDR3 bases are TGTGCCAGCAGTCCTCCCTTGACTGGGGAC.

This clone was recorded a few times. Gene names and germline match the mouse. The CDR3 extends 4 residues past the end of the read, so its final part is completed from the germline J gene. This chain links TRBV16 with TRBJ2-4; the match to TRBD1 covers 8 bases. Per the germline V gene, CDR1 is SGHSA and CDR2 is FRNQAP. The junction had 4 bases not matched to a gene; V was cut back by 1 base and J by 1 base. CDR3 length: 16 amino acids. The chain's CDR3 is CASSLGTGRGQNTLYF. The sequenced CDR3 bases are TGTGCAAGCAGCTTAGGGACAGGGAGGGGTCAAAAC.

Turning to this clone: Germline and genes here are mouse. The CDR3 end is not reached by the read, which stops 4 residues before it; the germline J gene fills it in. The same CDR3 arises from other DNA sequences in this sample as well. This rearrangement joins TRBV13-3 to TRBJ1-2; D is possibly TRBD1 (6 bases). In germline, CDR1 is NNHDY, CDR2 SYVADS. The CDR3 length is 13 residues. V was shortened by 3 bases and J by 4 bases, with 10 bases between the two germline ends. CDR3 protein: CASSARGGSDYTF. The CDR3 bases that were read are TGTGCCAGCAGTGCCAGGGGAGGCTCC.

A remark on this clone: The gene symbols are mouse symbols. Read sequence stops 4 residues before the CDR3 end, and the germline J gene provides the missing end. This sequence joins TRBV13-1 and TRBJ2-4, with D possibly matching TRBD2 (5 bases). Germline assignment: CDR1 NSHNY and CDR2 SYGAGN. The V end lost 7 bases, the J end lost 2 bases, and 8 bases lay between the germline ends. CDR3 length: 12 residues. This CDR3 reads CASQLDQNTLYF. Partial CDR3 DNA: TGTGCCAGCCAACTGGATCAAAAC.

At least ten counts were recorded for this clone. Each gene name is a mouse one. The read ends 4 residues shy of where the CDR3 ends; the end is completed using the germline J gene. V is TRBV14 and J is TRBJ2-5, with a tentative D call TRBD1 (6 bases). Looked up from germline, CDR1 is SGHDT and CDR2 is FRDEAV. V was pared by 2 bases and J by 2 bases, with 9 bases between. The CDR3 runs to 14 residues. The CDR3 DNA, read in part, is TGTGCCAGCAGTTTTCAGGGGTCCCAAGAC. Its translation: CASSFQGSQD. The entire CDR3 reads CASSFQGSQDTQYF.

Comment on this clone: Gene names denote mouse genes. The missing CDR3 end, 4 residues past where the read stops, is filled in from the germline J gene. This rearrangement joins TRBV19 to TRBJ2-7, with TRBD2 as a possible D gene (7 bases). CDR1 is FNHDT and CDR2 is SITEND in the germline V gene (reference sequence). The CDR3 extends over 14 amino acids. This CDR3 reads CASSIRGGENEQYF. The sequenced CDR3 bases are TGTGCCAGCAGTATTAGGGGGGGAGAGAAT.

The sample holds a few counts of this clone. Gene labels here are mouse ones. The read ends 4 residues before the CDR3 terminus; that terminus is restored from the germline J gene. V and J are TRBV13-1 and TRBJ2-1; 12 nucleotides match TRBD1. The germline CDR1 and CDR2 sequences are NSHNY and SYGAGN. The CDR3 consists of 14 residues. V gave up 3 bases and J gave up 6 bases; unmatched junction bases: 1. CDR3 bases read: TGTGCCAGCAGTGGGGACAGGGGGCTTGCT. Translated, it gives CASSGDRGLA. The whole CDR3 protein is CASSGDRGLAEQFF.

About this clone: The gene symbols are mouse symbols. The missing CDR3 end, 4 residues past where the read stops, is filled in from the germline J gene. Other nucleotide sequences in the sample specify the same CDR3. The chain combines TRBV1 with TRBJ2-2; D remains ambiguous. V dropped 6 bases and J dropped 0 bases, with 5 bases sitting between them. The CDR3 covers 13 residues. CDR1 and CDR2 (germline): NSQYPW, LRSPGD (reference sequence). The DNA read from the CDR3 is TGCACCTGCAGGCTGACAAACACCGGG. Translating gives CTCRLTNTG. Given in full, the CDR3 is CTCRLTNTGQLYF.

Regarding this clone: Any gene name here is a mouse gene name. CDR3 DNA, as far as it was read: TGCACCTGCAGTGGCTGGGTTAGTGCAGAA. Its translation is CTCSGWVSAE. The whole CDR3 is CTCSGWVSAETLYF. The chain is built from TRBV1 and TRBJ2-3; perhaps TRBD2 as D (5 bases). The CDR3 goes on 4 residues after the read ends, and that part is filled in from the germline J gene. Trimming cost V 4 bases and J 0 bases, with 8 bases left between them. CDR3 size: 14 residues. CDR1 and CDR2 (germline): NSQYPW, LRSPGD (reference sequence).

Only a few counts were recorded for this clone. Gene names denote mouse genes. The read finishes 4 residues shy of the CDR3 end, and the germline J gene is used to complete it. This sample also contains other DNA sequences that code for the same CDR3. The chain uses TRBV17 and TRBJ1-1; D remains unclear. Germline CDR1 reads MNHDT; CDR2 reads YYDKIL. V was clipped by 3 bases and J by 0 bases, with 8 bases between them. The CDR3 sequence is 14 residues long. Partial CDR3 DNA: TGTGCTAGCAGTAGTTGGGTAGCAAACACA. This codes for CASSSWVANT. The entire CDR3 is CASSSWVANTEVFF.

This clone was observed a few times. These gene names are mouse names. The DNA ends 4 residues before the CDR3 does, and the rest of the CDR3 is filled in from the germline J gene. The gene calls are TRBV13-3 and TRBJ2-7, with D maybe TRBD1 (7 bases). This CDR3 has 15 amino acids. CDR1 is NNHDY and CDR2 is SYVADS in the germline V gene. This chain's CDR3 is CASSEGGRAGDEQYF. The covered CDR3 bases are TGTGCCAGCAGTGAAGGGGGCAGGGCGGGGGAT.

This clone showed up just a few times. Mouse gene names and germline throughout. The read terminates 4 residues ahead of where the CDR3 ends, so the germline J gene completes it. V usage is TRBV13-3 and J usage is TRBJ2-7, with 12 bases aligning to TRBD1. The CDR3 is 13 residues long. Germline V lookup: CDR1 NNHDY, CDR2 SYVADS. CDR3: CASGGQGAYEQYF. CDR3 bases read: TGTGCCAGCGGGGGACAGGGGGCTTAT.

In this sample, this clone turned up a few times. Gene names denote mouse genes. Sequencing ends 4 residues short of the CDR3 end; the germline J gene provides the rest. The rearrangement joins TRBV31 to TRBJ2-3; TRBD2 matches at 9 bases. The CDR3 length is 14 residues. The ends lost 5 bases at V and 0 bases at J; junction bases unmatched: 3. Germline CDR1 is GKSSPN and CDR2 is SITVG. The CDR3 here is CAWGLGRSAETLYF. The DNA read from the CDR3 is TGTGCCTGGGGACTGGGGCGCAGTGCAGAA.

The table lists this clone with many counts. All gene names here are mouse names. The read ends 3 residues shy of where the CDR3 ends; the end is completed using the germline J gene. The gene calls are TRBV2 and TRBJ1-6, with D possibly being TRBD1 (5 bases). TRBJ1-6 is an ORF for which the function is uncertain. Germline CDR1 is LGHNA and CDR2 is YSYQKL. V was clipped by 3 bases and J by 7 bases, with 13 bases between them. CDR3 length: 15 residues. Partial CDR3 DNA: TGTGCCAGCAGCCACTCCAGGGAGTGGAATTCGCCC. Encoded protein: CASSHSREWNSP. The CDR3 reads in full as CASSHSREWNSPLYF.

This clone was counted a few times. Genes and germline are mouse. The read terminates 4 residues ahead of where the CDR3 ends, so the germline J gene completes it. The chain links TRBV13-3 to TRBJ2-1, with 12 bases fitting TRBD1. This CDR3 spans 14 amino acids. Per the germline V gene, CDR1 is NNHDY and CDR2 is SYVADS. CDR3 bases read: TGTGCCAGCAGAGGGACAGGGGGCTTCCCT. This translates into CASRGTGGFP. The whole CDR3 sequence reads CASRGTGGFPEQFF.